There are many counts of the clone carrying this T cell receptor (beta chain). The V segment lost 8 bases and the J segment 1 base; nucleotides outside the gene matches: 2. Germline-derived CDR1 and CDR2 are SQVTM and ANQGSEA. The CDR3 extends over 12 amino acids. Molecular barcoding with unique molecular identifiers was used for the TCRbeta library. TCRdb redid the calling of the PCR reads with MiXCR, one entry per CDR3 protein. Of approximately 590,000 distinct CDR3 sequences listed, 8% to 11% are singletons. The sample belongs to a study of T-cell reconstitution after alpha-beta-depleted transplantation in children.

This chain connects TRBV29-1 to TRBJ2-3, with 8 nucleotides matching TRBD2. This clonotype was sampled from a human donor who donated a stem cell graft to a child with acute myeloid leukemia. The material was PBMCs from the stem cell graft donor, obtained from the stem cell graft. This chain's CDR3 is CSQTSGTDTQYF. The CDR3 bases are TGCAGCCAGACTAGCGGCACAGATACGCAGTATTTT.